This TCR beta chain emerged from a study of cytomegalovirus exposure and HLA in healthy donors. About this clone: No antigen is known for it.

PCR employed 60 Vbeta and 13 Jbeta primers. Here immunoSEQ multiplex PCR was the method, and the copy in TCRdb shows in-frame clones only, minus some. The table shows roughly 150,000 clones, with approximately 81% occurring only once. Trimming at V came to 5 bases and at J to 6 bases, leaving 7 bases not matched to a gene. Germline assignment: CDR1 MNHEY and CDR2 SVGAGI. The CDR3 runs 14 residues. Study-wide points: Presence/absence analyses assumed roughly uniform sequencing depth across donors, which may not hold.

Sequencing input: PBMCs. The rearrangement uses TRBV6-5 and TRBJ1-3; the match to TRBD1 covers 7 bases. This receptor was taken from a man aged 50 to 60 in good health and CMV-seropositive. Here the CDR3 reads CASSPRQGLNTIYF. The DNA of the CDR3 is TGTGCCAGCAGTCCCAGACAGGGCCTAAACACCATATATTTT.